This record concerns one T cell receptor (beta chain) sequence. These data are taken from a study of monozygotic twins with inflammatory bowel disease. With the 5' RACE reads reprocessed, TCRdb shows one record per CDR3 protein and no DNA. The sample has a few hundred thousand distinct CDR3 sequences; the top ten hold 2.6%. Germline V gene sequence: CDR1 DFQATT, CDR2 SNEGSKA (reference sequence). The CDR3 is 16 amino acids. The sequencing sample was made of blood. This TCR derives from a human donor with ulcerative colitis or Crohn's disease, or a healthy co-twin of an affected twin (not recorded which). The J gene is TRBJ2-7, the V gene TRBV20-1; TCRdb names TRBD1, which stays unverified in the absence of DNA. This chain's CDR3 is CSARDIWGGNSYEQYF.